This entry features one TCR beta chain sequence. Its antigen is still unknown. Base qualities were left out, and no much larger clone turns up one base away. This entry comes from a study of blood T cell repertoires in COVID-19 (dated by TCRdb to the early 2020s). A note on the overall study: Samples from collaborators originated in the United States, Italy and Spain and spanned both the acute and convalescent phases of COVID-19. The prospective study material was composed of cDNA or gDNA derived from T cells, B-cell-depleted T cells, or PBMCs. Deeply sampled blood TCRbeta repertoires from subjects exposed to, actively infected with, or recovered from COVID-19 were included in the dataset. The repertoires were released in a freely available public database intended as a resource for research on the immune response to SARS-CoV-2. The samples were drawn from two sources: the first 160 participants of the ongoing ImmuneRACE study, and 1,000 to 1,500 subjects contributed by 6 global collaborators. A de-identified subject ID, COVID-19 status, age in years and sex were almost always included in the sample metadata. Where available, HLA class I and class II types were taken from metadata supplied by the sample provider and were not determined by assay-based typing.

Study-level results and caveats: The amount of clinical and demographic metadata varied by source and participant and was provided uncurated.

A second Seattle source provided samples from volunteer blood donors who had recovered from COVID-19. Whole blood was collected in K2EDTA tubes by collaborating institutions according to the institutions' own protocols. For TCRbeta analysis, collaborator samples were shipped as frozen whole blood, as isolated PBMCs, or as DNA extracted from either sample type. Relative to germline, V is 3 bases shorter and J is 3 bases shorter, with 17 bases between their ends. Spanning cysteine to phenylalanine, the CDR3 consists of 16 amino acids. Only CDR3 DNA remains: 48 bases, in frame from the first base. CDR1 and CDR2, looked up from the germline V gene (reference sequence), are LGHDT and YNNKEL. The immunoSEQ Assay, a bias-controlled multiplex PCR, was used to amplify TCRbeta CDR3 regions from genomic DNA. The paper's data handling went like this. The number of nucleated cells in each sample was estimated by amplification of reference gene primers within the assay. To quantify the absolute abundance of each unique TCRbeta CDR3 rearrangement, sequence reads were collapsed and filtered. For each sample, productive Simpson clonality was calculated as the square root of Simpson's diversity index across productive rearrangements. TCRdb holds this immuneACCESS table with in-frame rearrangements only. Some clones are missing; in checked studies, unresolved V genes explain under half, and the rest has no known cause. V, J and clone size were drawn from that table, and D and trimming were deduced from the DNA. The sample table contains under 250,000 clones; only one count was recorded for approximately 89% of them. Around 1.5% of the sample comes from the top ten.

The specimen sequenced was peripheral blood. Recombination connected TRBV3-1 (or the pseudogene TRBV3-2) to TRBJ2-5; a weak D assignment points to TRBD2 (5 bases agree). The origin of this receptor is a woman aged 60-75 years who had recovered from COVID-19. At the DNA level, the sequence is TGTGCCAGCAGCCACCCTCGTACACGGGAAGAAGAGACCCAGTACTTC. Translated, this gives CASSHPRTREEETQYF.